This T cell receptor (beta chain) was observed in a study of OX40 agonist ivuxolimab in advanced cancers. Study at large: Patients receiving dose escalation had hepatocellular carcinoma, melanoma, renal cell or head and neck cancer. Findings and limits, study-wide: Blood T cells, both CD4+ and CD8+, expanded clonally by week 6 at 0.1 to 3.0 mg/kg.

The CDR3 contains 16 residues. J was trimmed by 0 bases and V by 5 bases; bases with no gene match: 9. In germline, CDR1 is SEHNR, CDR2 FQNEAQ (reference sequence). At baseline, cycle 4 day 1, and cycle 7 day 1, blood was sampled. The repertoire was sequenced with immunoSEQ multiplex PCR; TCRdb's copy has only in-frame clones and lacks some. Altogether fewer than 50,000 clones are present, 70% to 90% being singletons, with the ten largest covering 0.45% to 0.6%. Worth noting for this clone: Its target is not known.

This rearrangement joins TRBV7-9 to TRBJ1-2, with 7 positions matching TRBD1. This receptor was identified in an adult with an advanced solid tumor such as melanoma, head and neck, liver or kidney cancer. Sequencing was performed on CD4+ or CD8+ T cells sorted from blood, taken in a trial of the OX40 agonist ivuxolimab. CDR3 region: CASSRYTGVSNYGYTF. CDR3 coding DNA: TGTGCCAGCAGCCGATACACAGGGGTTTCTAACTATGGCTACACCTTC.